This passage covers 31 T cell receptor beta chains from one sample sequenced in a study of response to subunit inactivated influenza vaccine. MiXCR, run by TCRdb on the RT-PCR reads, gives a single entry per CDR3 protein. The sample lists roughly 710,000 distinct CDR3 sequences, less than 15% seen once, with approximately 7.6% in the top ten. This specimen was PBMCs from blood, taken approximately 15 days before vaccination. All receptors derive from a man between 50 and 59 years old who received an inactivated influenza vaccine.

The genes are TRBV4-3 and TRBJ2-7, with D perhaps matching TRBD1 (6 bases). V gave up 0 bases and J gave up 7 bases, with 13 bases separating them. The CDR3 totals 14 residues. Germline V CDR1 and CDR2: LGHNA, YSLEER. The CDR3 sequence: CASSQEAGVGEQYF. CDR3 coding DNA: TGCGCCAGCAGCCAAGAAGCAGGGGTGGGGGAGCAGTACTTC.

The CDR3 loop is CASRQGAVGEKLFF. The CDR3 DNA reads as TGTGCCAGCAGACAGGGGGCTGTTGGCGAAAAACTGTTTTTT. The V call is TRBV6-1, the J call TRBJ1-4; 9 positions agree with TRBD1. CDR1 and CDR2 (germline): MNHNS, SASEGT. Losses at the gene ends were 6 bases for V and 8 bases for J; bases not matched to a gene: 7. The CDR3 runs 14 residues.

A few counts support this clonotype. The chain employs TRBV12-5 and TRBJ2-1; 9 positions agree with TRBD1. V lost 6 bases to trimming and J lost 8 bases; unmatched junction nucleotides: 11. CDR1 and CDR2 (germline): LGHNT, FRNRAP. The CDR3 runs 15 residues. CDR3 DNA sequence: TGTGCTAGTGGGGCCGGGACAGGGACCTTGGATGAGCAGTTCTTC. Its translation is CASGAGTGTLDEQFF.

Note on this clonotype: Germline and junction disagree at one end, which may indicate a read error. The genes are TRBV3-1 and TRBJ2-5; D is undetermined. The germline gives CDR1 LGHDT, CDR2 YNNKEL (reference sequence). CDR3 length equals 12 residues. The CDR3 sequence is CASSQGLGSLNF. Written as DNA, the CDR3 is TGTGCCAGCAGCCAAGGATTGGGGTCCTTGAACTTC.

In this sample, this clonotype turned up a few times. J is TRBJ2-7 and V is TRBV15; D not resolved. V was pared by 0 bases and J by 0 bases, with 9 bases between. The CDR3 runs to 15 residues. Germline V gives CDR1 LNHNV, CDR2 YYDKDF (reference sequence). The chain's CDR3 is CATSREGLLSYEQYF. CDR3 DNA: TGTGCCACCAGCAGAGAGGGGTTGCTCTCCTACGAGCAGTACTTC.

This clonotype was detected a few times. The chain carries TRBV14 and TRBJ2-3; D ambiguous. CDR3 size: 13 residues. With 8 bases removed from V and 5 bases from J, the gap between germline ends came to 14 bases. Per the germline V gene, CDR1 is SGHDN and CDR2 is FVKESK. This CDR3 is CASQDEVQDTQYF. The CDR3 coding sequence is TGTGCCAGCCAAGACGAGGTGCAAGATACGCAGTATTTT.

The chain combines TRBV7-2 with TRBJ2-2, with TRBD2 matching over 12 bases. The germline V gene encodes CDR1 SGHTA and CDR2 FQGNSA. The CDR3 consists of 15 residues. The V gene end was trimmed by 8 bases and the J gene end by 7 bases; junction bases not matched to a gene: 8. CDR3 coding DNA: TGTGCCAGCTCAGGAGGACTAGCGGGATTCGGGGAGCTGTTTTTT. Its translation is CASSGGLAGFGELFF. The full variable domain, rest sourced from reference TRBV7-2 and TRBJ2-2, is GAGVSQSPSNKVTEKGKDVELRCDPISGHTALYWYRQSLGQGLEFLIYFQGNSAPDKSGLPSDRFSAERTGGSVSTLTIQRTQQEDSAVYLCASSGGLAGFGELFFGEGSRLTVL.

This clonotype turned up a few times. The chain links TRBV29-1 to TRBJ2-3; D may correspond to TRBD1 or TRBD2 (6 bases each). The germline CDR1 and CDR2 sequences are SQVTM and ANQGSEA. With 4 bases removed from V and 3 bases from J, the gap between germline ends came to 14 bases. The CDR3 covers 14 residues. CDR3 amino acids: CSVAEGGATDTQYF. CDR3 bases: TGCAGCGTTGCAGAGGGGGGCGCGACAGATACGCAGTATTTT.

This clonotype was seen ten or more times. The rearrangement uses TRBV5-1 and TRBJ1-1, with TRBD1 matching over 10 bases. This CDR3 is built from 13 residues. The ends lost 7 bases at V and 8 bases at J; junction bases unmatched: 8. Per germline, CDR1 SGHRS and CDR2 YFSETQ. The chain's CDR3 is CASHPRDRGEAFF. The DNA of the CDR3 is TGCGCCAGCCACCCCAGGGACAGGGGAGAAGCTTTCTTT.

This chain uses TRBV4-2 with TRBJ1-1; no clear D. CDR3 length: 14 amino acids. The germline gives CDR1 LGHNA, CDR2 YNFKEQ. V lost 4 bases to trimming and J lost 5 bases, with 14 bases between them. CDR3 in amino acids: CASSPQSGETEAFF. The CDR3 DNA reads TGTGCCAGCAGCCCTCAGTCGGGAGAGACTGAAGCTTTCTTT.

This clonotype was detected a few times. The V gene is TRBV27, the J gene TRBJ2-2, with D hard to call. There are 14 residues in the CDR3. Germline CDR1 is MNHEY and CDR2 is SMNVEV (reference sequence). Trimming cost V 3 bases and J 3 bases, with 8 bases left between them. DNA for the CDR3: TGTGCCAGCAGTTTTTTCTGGGACACCGGGGAGCTGTTTTTT. Amino acid sequence: CASSFFWDTGELFF.

V usage is TRBV5-5 and J usage is TRBJ1-4; D may be TRBD1 (5 bases). Per the germline V gene, CDR1 is SGHKS and CDR2 is YYEKEE (reference sequence). The CDR3 runs to 14 residues. The ends were cut back, 1 base at V and 8 bases at J, with 12 bases in the middle. This CDR3 is CASSLYVKGEKLFF. The CDR3 nucleotides are TGTGCCAGCAGCTTGTACGTAAAGGGGGAAAAACTGTTTTTT.

The chain uses TRBV19 and TRBJ2-2; the match to TRBD2 covers 7 bases. The CDR3 is 17 residues long. The germline V gene has CDR1 LNHDA and CDR2 SQIVND (reference sequence). Trimming removed 7 bases from V and 0 bases from J; junction bases left unmatched: 11. The CDR3 sequence: CASKSWGRATNTGELFF. For the CDR3, the DNA is TGTGCCAGTAAGAGTTGGGGGAGGGCCACGAACACCGGGGAGCTGTTTTTT.

This clonotype was observed a handful of times. This chain uses TRBV7-3 with TRBJ2-7; TRBD2 agrees at 11 bases. Germline lookup yields CDR1 SGHTA and CDR2 FQGTGA. V lost 5 bases, J lost 5 bases, and 8 bases stayed unmatched. The CDR3 extends over 15 amino acids. For the CDR3, the DNA is TGTGCCAGCAGCCGTAGCGGGGGGGGAAACGACGAGCAGTACTTC. It translates to CASSRSGGGNDEQYF. The entire variable domain, with the rest obtained from reference TRBV7-3 and TRBJ2-7, is as follows: GAGVSQTPSNKVTEKGKYVELRCDPISGHTALYWYRQSLGQGPEFLIYFQGTGAADDSGLPNDRFFAVRPEGSVSTLKIQRTERGDSAVYLCASSRSGGGNDEQYFGPGTRLTVT.

CDR3 protein: CSVDRASNEQFF. The CDR3, as DNA: TGCAGCGTTGACAGGGCTTCCAATGAGCAGTTCTTC. This chain links TRBV29-1 with TRBJ2-1, with D possibly being TRBD1 (5 bases). The V end was cut by 3 bases, the J end by 6 bases, with 9 bases between. The length of the CDR3 is 12 residues. Germline values: CDR1 SQVTM, CDR2 ANQGSEA.

This clonotype was recorded many times. The chain employs TRBV11-2 and TRBJ2-1, with D unclear. CDR3 length: 13 amino acids. Germline V CDR1 and CDR2: SGHAT, FQNNGV. Trimming removed 3 bases from V and 5 bases from J, with 8 bases in between. DNA for the CDR3: TGTGCCAGCAGCTTGAGTAGGAACAATGAGCAGTTCTTC. It codes for CASSLSRNNEQFF.

The chain recombines TRBV28 with TRBJ2-1; TRBD1 agrees at 9 bases. Germline V gives CDR1 MDHEN, CDR2 SYDVKM. The CDR3 loop spans 13 amino acids. Unmatched junction bases numbered 5, after V lost 6 bases and J lost 8 bases. The CDR3 DNA reads as TGTGCCAGCAGACAAGGGACAGGGTATGAGCAGTTCTTC. Its translation is CASRQGTGYEQFF.

This clonotype was counted only a few times. This chain connects TRBV5-6 to TRBJ1-2, with D unresolved. The CDR3 spans 14 residues. The V end lost 4 bases, the J end lost 4 bases, and 14 bases lay between the germline ends. Germline loops: CDR1 SGHDT, CDR2 YYEEEE. The CDR3 bases are TGTGCCAGCAGCATCCAGGTCCCGGGCTATGGCTACACCTTC. The encoded protein is CASSIQVPGYGYTF. The whole variable domain, filled in from reference TRBV5-6 and TRBJ1-2, reads DAGVTQSPTHLIKTRGQQVTLRCSPKSGHDTVSWYQQALGQGPQFIFQYYEEEERQRGNFPDRFSGHQFPNYSSELNVNALLLGDSALYLCASSIQVPGYGYTFGSGTRLTVV.

The chain is built from TRBV5-1 and TRBJ2-7; possibly TRBD1 for D (6 bases). V lost 3 bases, J lost 6 bases, and 16 bases lay in between. The length of the CDR3 is 14 residues. Germline values: CDR1 SGHRS, CDR2 YFSETQ. CDR3 amino acids: CASSWRRGSGEQYF. The CDR3 coding sequence is TGCGCCAGCAGCTGGCGCAGGGGCTCGGGCGAGCAGTACTTC.

This clonotype was detected only a few times. The rearrangement uses TRBV20-1 and TRBJ2-1; tentatively, D is TRBD1 or TRBD2 (5 bases each). Germline V gene data show CDR1 as DFQATT and CDR2 as SNEGSKA (reference sequence). The CDR3 runs 16 residues. Deletions cut 5 bases from V and 6 bases from J, with 23 bases between. CDR3 coding DNA: TGCAGTGCTGCCGGCGTGGGGCGGAGTGGGGGCAATGAGCAGTTCTTC. Protein sequence: CSAAGVGRSGGNEQFF.

On this clonotype: The junction shows a germline mismatch at one end, possibly a read error. The chain links TRBV28 to TRBJ2-7; D is unclear. CDR1 is MDHEN and CDR2 is SYDVKM in the germline V gene. The CDR3 length is 12 residues. The CDR3 DNA is TGTACCAGCAGTTTAATGTCTTACGAGCAGTACTTC. Amino acid sequence: CTSSLMSYEQYF.

This clonotype was detected once. The chain uses TRBV7-6 and TRBJ1-3; D unclear. The CDR3 is 13 amino acids. V lost 1 base to trimming and J lost 5 bases, with 6 bases between them. Germline V gene data show CDR1 as SGHVS and CDR2 as FNYEAQ. CDR3 bases: TGTGCCAGCAGCTTAGGCAAACGAAACACCATATATTTT. Its protein is CASSLGKRNTIYF.

This clonotype showed up just a few times. The rearrangement links TRBV29-1 to TRBJ2-4; TRBD2 is a possible D gene (6 bases). This CDR3 has 10 amino acids. The germline V gene encodes CDR1 SQVTM and CDR2 ANQGSEA. Trimming pared 7 bases from V and 9 bases from J, leaving 10 bases between. Here the CDR3 reads CSASEGIQYF. The DNA for the CDR3 is TGCAGCGCTTCGGAGGGCATTCAGTACTTC.

This clonotype was picked up a small number of times. The chain has TRBV5-4 and TRBJ1-6, with 7 bases that match TRBD1. V shed 4 bases, J shed 5 bases, and the junction held 6 bases outside the gene matches. Germline loops: CDR1 SGHNT, CDR2 YYREEE (reference sequence). The CDR3 is made up of 15 amino acids. CDR3 DNA sequence: TGTGCCAGCAGCCCACCGGGACAGAATAATTCACCCCTCCACTTT. This translates into CASSPPGQNNSPLHF.

This clonotype was counted only a few times. The V gene is TRBV5-1, the J gene TRBJ2-7; 7 nucleotides align to TRBD2. CDR1 is SGHRS and CDR2 is YFSETQ in the germline V gene. The V gene end was trimmed by 1 base and the J gene end by 0 bases; junction bases not matched to a gene: 4. The CDR3 is 15 residues long. The CDR3 spells CASSLRGTNSYEQYF. The CDR3 DNA reads as TGCGCCAGCAGCTTGAGAGGGACTAACTCCTACGAGCAGTACTTC. Looking up the rest from reference TRBV5-1 and TRBJ2-7 gives the full variable domain: KAGVTQTPRYLIKTRGQQVTLSCSPISGHRSVSWYQQTPGQGLQFLFEYFSETQRNKGNFPGRFSGRQFSNSRSEMNVSTLELGDSALYLCASSLRGTNSYEQYFGPGTRLTVT.

Notes on this clonotype: The junction and the germline gene differ at one end; a read error may be behind it. V and J are TRBV3-1 and TRBJ2-1; D unclear. CDR3 length equals 11 residues. The germline V gene has CDR1 LGHDT and CDR2 YNNKEL (reference sequence). As DNA, the CDR3 is TGTCCCAGCAGCCTGGAAAGTCGGCAGTTCTTC. Its protein product is CPSSLESRQFF.

The chain links TRBV12-3 or TRBV12-4 to TRBJ2-1; D may be TRBD2 (5 bases). The CDR3 runs 14 residues. V was cut by 8 bases and J by 8 bases, with 19 bases left in between. CDR3 amino acids: CASLLSPGSDEQFF. The DNA of the CDR3 is TGTGCCAGCCTACTCAGTCCGGGGAGCGATGAGCAGTTCTTC.

The gene calls are TRBV7-2 and TRBJ2-2; 8 nucleotides align to TRBD2. CDR3 length: 16 residues. V shed 5 bases, J shed 7 bases, and the junction held 12 bases outside the gene matches. From germline, CDR1 is SGHTA and CDR2 FQGNSA. In DNA form, the CDR3 reads TGTGCCAGCAGCCCGTACATTAGCGGGGAATACGGGGAGCTGTTTTTT. This gives the protein CASSPYISGEYGELFF.

This clonotype came up many times. The rearrangement uses TRBV11-2 and TRBJ2-1; D is undetermined. Per germline, CDR1 SGHAT and CDR2 FQNNGV. The CDR3 loop spans 13 amino acids. Trimming left V 0 bases short and J 9 bases short, with 9 bases between. CDR3: CASSLDLGSEQFF. CDR3 nucleotide sequence: TGTGCCAGCAGCTTAGATCTCGGCAGTGAGCAGTTCTTC.

This clonotype was seen only a few times. The CDR3 region has the DNA TGTGCCAGCAGCACAATCGGGACTCCGAACACCGGGGAGCTGTTTTTT. As protein: CASSTIGTPNTGELFF. The chain links TRBV5-6 to TRBJ2-2; maybe TRBD2 (6 bases). The V end was cut by 4 bases, the J end by 0 bases, with 13 bases between. This CDR3 has 16 amino acids. Germline V gene data show CDR1 as SGHDT and CDR2 as YYEEEE.

This sequence joins TRBV9 and TRBJ2-1, with D perhaps matching TRBD2 (5 bases). CDR3 length: 16 amino acids. CDR1 is SGDLS and CDR2 is YYNGEE in the germline V gene. The ends were cut back, 0 bases at V and 1 base at J, with 11 bases in the middle. The CDR3 coding sequence is TGTGCCAGCAGCGTAGTAGGTGGGAGTTCCTACAATGAGCAGTTCTTC. Translated, it gives CASSVVGGSSYNEQFF. The variable domain in full, with the rest retrieved from reference TRBV9 and TRBJ2-1, is DSGVTQTPKHLITATGQRVTLRCSPRSGDLSVYWYQQSLDQGLQFLIQYYNGEERAKGNILERFSAQQFPDLHSELNLSSLELGDSALYFCASSVVGGSSYNEQFFGPGTRLTVL.